Listed below are T cell receptor beta chains from one sample, sequenced in a study of T cell responses to AZD1222 COVID-19 vaccine. Assay used: immunoSEQ multiplex PCR; TCRdb lists only in-frame clones, some missing. The sample lists around 130,000 clones, approximately 93% occurring once. The sample consisted of peripheral blood, taken on day 0 of AZD1222 vaccination. The source of these receptors is an adult in good health. Each CDR3 is given with its conserved first and last residue. Each record gives: V gene, CDR3 length, J gene, clone size, D gene, CDR3 protein, CDR3 DNA. D genes are given only for firm matches. Clone size is stated in some rows and not others, as once, few, many or a class when expanded.

v_gene: TRBV14; len: 15; j_gene: TRBJ2-5; abundance: few; d_gene: NA; CDR3aa: CASSHRLGLEETQYF; CDR3nt: TGTGCCAGCAGCCACCGACTAGGGTTAGAAGAGACCCAGTACTTC
v_gene: TRBV23-1; len: 14; j_gene: TRBJ2-7; abundance: NA; d_gene: TRBD1; CDR3aa: CASRPGQVPYEQYF; CDR3nt: TGCGCCAGCAGGCCGGGACAGGTGCCCTACGAGCAGTACTTC
v_gene: TRBV19; len: 16; j_gene: TRBJ2-3; abundance: NA; d_gene: TRBD2; CDR3aa: CASSWGLVVSTDTQYF; CDR3nt: TGTGCCAGTAGTTGGGGACTAGTGGTGAGCACAGATACGCAGTATTTT
v_gene: TRBV30; len: 13; j_gene: TRBJ1-6; abundance: NA; d_gene: NA; CDR3aa: CAWRDTYNSPLHF; CDR3nt: TGTGCCTGGAGGGACACTTATAATTCACCCCTCCACTTT
v_gene: TRBV4-2; len: 13; j_gene: TRBJ2-3; abundance: many; d_gene: NA; CDR3aa: CASSHPGTDTQYF; CDR3nt: TGTGCCAGCAGCCATCCGGGCACAGATACGCAGTATTTT
v_gene: TRBV5-4; len: 14; j_gene: TRBJ1-1; abundance: NA; d_gene: NA; CDR3aa: CASSLARGNTEAFF; CDR3nt: TGTGCCAGCAGCTTAGCCAGGGGAAACACTGAAGCTTTCTTT
v_gene: TRBV28; len: 15; j_gene: TRBJ2-7; abundance: NA; d_gene: NA; CDR3aa: CASSLPPDNGYEQYF; CDR3nt: TGTGCCAGCAGTTTGCCCCCGGACAACGGCTACGAGCAGTACTTC
v_gene: TRBV9; len: 17; j_gene: TRBJ1-4; abundance: few; d_gene: TRBD1; CDR3aa: CASSVGTGGSSNEKLFF; CDR3nt: TGTGCCAGCAGCGTAGGGACAGGGGGTTCGTCTAATGAAAAACTGTTTTTT
v_gene: TRBV28; len: 15; j_gene: TRBJ1-3; abundance: NA; d_gene: NA; CDR3aa: CASSLSSGAGNTIYF; CDR3nt: TGTGCCAGCAGTTTATCGTCAGGGGCCGGAAACACCATATATTTT
v_gene: TRBV5-1; len: 18; j_gene: TRBJ1-1; abundance: once; d_gene: TRBD1; CDR3aa: CASSYYPPRQGLNTEAFF; CDR3nt: TGCGCCAGCAGCTATTACCCTCCGAGACAGGGCTTGAACACTGAAGCTTTCTTT
v_gene: TRBV19; len: 16; j_gene: TRBJ1-4; abundance: NA; d_gene: TRBD1; CDR3aa: CASSANRGATNEKLFF; CDR3nt: TGTGCCAGTAGTGCCAACAGGGGTGCAACTAATGAAAAACTGTTTTTT
v_gene: TRBV2; len: 13; j_gene: TRBJ1-2; abundance: NA; d_gene: NA; CDR3aa: CASSEALQRGYTF; CDR3nt: TGTGCCAGCAGTGAAGCGCTTCAACGCGGCTACACCTTC
v_gene: TRBV6-5; len: 13; j_gene: TRBJ2-7; abundance: NA; d_gene: NA; CDR3aa: CASRRDNTYEQYF; CDR3nt: TGTGCCAGCAGGCGGGACAATACCTACGAGCAGTACTTC
v_gene: TRBV28; len: 15; j_gene: TRBJ1-2; abundance: NA; d_gene: TRBD1; CDR3aa: CASTPHRDRGSSYTF; CDR3nt: TGTGCCAGCACCCCCCACCGGGACAGGGGAAGTAGCTACACCTTC
v_gene: TRBV30; len: 14; j_gene: TRBJ1-3; abundance: once; d_gene: TRBD1; CDR3aa: CAWSPGGDWHTIYF; CDR3nt: TGTGCCTGGAGTCCAGGGGGGGATTGGCACACCATATATTTT
v_gene: TRBV5-1; len: 14; j_gene: TRBJ1-1; abundance: NA; d_gene: TRBD1; CDR3aa: CASSLVTGGTEAFF; CDR3nt: TGCGCCAGCAGCTTGGTAACAGGGGGCACTGAAGCTTTCTTT
v_gene: TRBV15; len: 17; j_gene: TRBJ1-4; abundance: NA; d_gene: TRBD1; CDR3aa: CATSRDHRGRSVGKLFF; CDR3nt: TGTGCCACCAGCAGAGATCACAGGGGGCGCTCGGTAGGGAAACTGTTTTTT
v_gene: TRBV7-9; len: 15; j_gene: TRBJ2-1; abundance: NA; d_gene: NA; CDR3aa: CASSPGQGSYNEQFF; CDR3nt: TGTGCCAGCAGCCCGGGGCAGGGGTCCTACAATGAGCAGTTCTTC
v_gene: TRBV19; len: 14; j_gene: TRBJ1-6; abundance: NA; d_gene: TRBD1; CDR3aa: CASSAGQGNSPLHF; CDR3nt: TGTGCCAGTAGTGCCGGACAGGGAAACTCACCCCTCCACTTT
v_gene: TRBV5-1; len: 13; j_gene: TRBJ1-1; abundance: NA; d_gene: NA; CDR3aa: CASSLNSGVGAFF; CDR3nt: TGCGCCAGCAGCTTGAACTCCGGGGTCGGAGCTTTCTTT
v_gene: TRBV28; len: 16; j_gene: TRBJ2-3; abundance: NA; d_gene: NA; CDR3aa: CASSLDSRISTDTQYF; CDR3nt: TGTGCCAGCAGTCTTGACTCACGTATATCCACAGATACGCAGTATTTT
v_gene: TRBV6-6; len: 15; j_gene: TRBJ2-2; abundance: once; d_gene: NA; CDR3aa: CASSPRGSNTGELFF; CDR3nt: TGTGCCAGCAGTCCCAGGGGTTCAAACACCGGGGAGCTGTTTTTT
v_gene: TRBV7-2; len: 14; j_gene: TRBJ1-5; abundance: NA; d_gene: NA; CDR3aa: CASSPPGSNQPQHF; CDR3nt: TGTGCCAGCAGCCCCCCGGGAAGCAATCAGCCCCAGCATTTT
v_gene: TRBV18; len: 15; j_gene: TRBJ2-1; abundance: NA; d_gene: NA; CDR3aa: CASSLSGYHYNEQFF; CDR3nt: TGTGCCAGCTCACTCTCCGGATACCACTACAATGAGCAGTTCTTC
v_gene: TRBV10-3; len: 16; j_gene: TRBJ1-6; abundance: NA; d_gene: NA; CDR3aa: CAISESLRGANSPLHF; CDR3nt: TGTGCCATCAGTGAGTCTCTGCGGGGGGCTAATTCACCCCTCCACTTT
v_gene: TRBV2; len: 11; j_gene: TRBJ1-1; abundance: once; d_gene: NA; CDR3aa: CASNLVAEAFF; CDR3nt: TGTGCCAGCAACCTTGTAGCTGAAGCTTTCTTT
v_gene: TRBV7-9; len: 16; j_gene: TRBJ2-1; abundance: NA; d_gene: TRBD2; CDR3aa: CASSDLRTSGSIGQFF; CDR3nt: TGTGCCAGCAGCGACCTAAGGACTAGCGGGAGTATAGGGCAGTTCTTC
v_gene: TRBV6-5; len: 16; j_gene: TRBJ1-2; abundance: NA; d_gene: NA; CDR3aa: CASSYEPRRGYVGYTF; CDR3nt: TGTGCCAGCAGTTACGAGCCGAGACGGGGGTATGTAGGCTACACCTTC
v_gene: TRBV19; len: 15; j_gene: TRBJ1-1; abundance: NA; d_gene: NA; CDR3aa: CASSIVRQGWTEAFF; CDR3nt: TGTGCCAGTAGTATAGTGAGGCAGGGGTGGACTGAAGCTTTCTTT
v_gene: TRBV28; len: 13; j_gene: TRBJ1-2; abundance: NA; d_gene: NA; CDR3aa: CASSLGFDYGYTF; CDR3nt: TGTGCCAGCAGTTTGGGTTTCGACTATGGCTACACCTTC
v_gene: TRBV27; len: 14; j_gene: TRBJ2-7; abundance: NA; d_gene: TRBD1; CDR3aa: CASSLGQGRYEQYF; CDR3nt: TGTGCCAGCAGTCTGGGACAGGGCCGCTACGAGCAGTACTTC
v_gene: TRBV7-3; len: 16; j_gene: TRBJ2-3; abundance: NA; d_gene: NA; CDR3aa: CASSYYPGLNTDTQYF; CDR3nt: TGTGCCAGCAGCTACTACCCGGGACTTAACACAGATACGCAGTATTTT
v_gene: TRBV28; len: 13; j_gene: TRBJ1-1; abundance: NA; d_gene: NA; CDR3aa: CASSLIRGTEAFF; CDR3nt: TGTGCCAGCAGTTTAATCAGGGGCACTGAAGCTTTCTTT
v_gene: TRBV19; len: 16; j_gene: TRBJ1-1; abundance: NA; d_gene: NA; CDR3aa: CASRPWERGDVTEAFF; CDR3nt: TGTGCCAGTAGACCCTGGGAAAGGGGCGATGTCACTGAAGCTTTCTTT
v_gene: TRBV14; len: 13; j_gene: TRBJ2-1; abundance: NA; d_gene: NA; CDR3aa: CASSNYGRGEQFF; CDR3nt: TGTGCCAGCAGCAATTACGGGAGAGGTGAGCAGTTCTTC
v_gene: TRBV7-9; len: 15; j_gene: TRBJ1-5; abundance: NA; d_gene: NA; CDR3aa: CASSPGPYTNQPQHF; CDR3nt: TGTGCCAGCAGCCCGGGACCATATACCAATCAGCCCCAGCATTTT
v_gene: TRBV3-1/TRBV3-2; len: 14; j_gene: TRBJ1-1; abundance: NA; d_gene: NA; CDR3aa: CASSQEGRNTEAFF; CDR3nt: TGTGCCAGCAGCCAAGAGGGCAGGAACACTGAAGCTTTCTTT
v_gene: TRBV2; len: 15; j_gene: TRBJ2-2; abundance: NA; d_gene: TRBD1; CDR3aa: CASSVDRANTGELFF; CDR3nt: TGTGCCAGCAGTGTCGACAGGGCGAACACCGGGGAGCTGTTTTTT
v_gene: TRBV9; len: 16; j_gene: TRBJ2-2; abundance: NA; d_gene: NA; CDR3aa: CASRGNYGVNTGELFF; CDR3nt: TGTGCCAGCAGGGGTAACTACGGGGTGAACACCGGGGAGCTGTTTTTT
v_gene: TRBV15; len: 15; j_gene: TRBJ2-7; abundance: NA; d_gene: NA; CDR3aa: CATSGSTAGRYEQYF; CDR3nt: TGTGCCACCAGTGGTAGTACCGCGGGACGGTACGAGCAGTACTTC
v_gene: TRBV3-1/TRBV3-2; len: 16; j_gene: TRBJ2-5; abundance: NA; d_gene: NA; CDR3aa: CASSLRRAGVSGTQYF; CDR3nt: TGTGCCAGCAGCCTAAGGAGGGCCGGGGTTTCGGGGACCCAGTACTTC
v_gene: TRBV6-5; len: 14; j_gene: TRBJ1-2; abundance: NA; d_gene: NA; CDR3aa: CASRTMGGNYGYTF; CDR3nt: TGTGCCAGCAGGACAATGGGGGGGAACTATGGCTACACCTTC
v_gene: TRBV28; len: 13; j_gene: TRBJ1-2; abundance: NA; d_gene: NA; CDR3aa: CASSLPPPYGYTF; CDR3nt: TGTGCCAGCAGTTTGCCCCCTCCCTATGGCTACACCTTC
v_gene: TRBV7-8; len: 17; j_gene: TRBJ1-1; abundance: NA; d_gene: TRBD1; CDR3aa: CASSHRQGARGNTEAFF; CDR3nt: TGTGCCAGCAGCCATCGACAGGGGGCGCGGGGGAACACTGAAGCTTTCTTT
v_gene: TRBV28; len: 13; j_gene: TRBJ2-7; abundance: NA; d_gene: NA; CDR3aa: CASSSRDTYEQYF; CDR3nt: TGTGCCAGCAGTTCAAGGGACACCTACGAGCAGTACTTC
v_gene: TRBV15; len: 16; j_gene: TRBJ1-3; abundance: NA; d_gene: TRBD1; CDR3aa: CATSRDWTGSGNTIYF; CDR3nt: TGTGCCACCAGCAGAGACTGGACAGGGAGTGGAAACACCATATATTTT
v_gene: TRBV4-2; len: 15; j_gene: TRBJ1-5; abundance: NA; d_gene: NA; CDR3aa: CASSQDRTEGQPQHF; CDR3nt: TGTGCCAGCAGCCAAGATCGGACAGAGGGTCAGCCCCAGCATTTT
v_gene: TRBV30; len: 14; j_gene: TRBJ1-3; abundance: NA; d_gene: TRBD1; CDR3aa: CAWRVQGAGNTIYF; CDR3nt: TGTGCCTGGAGGGTACAGGGGGCTGGAAACACCATATATTTT
v_gene: TRBV12-5; len: 11; j_gene: TRBJ1-5; abundance: NA; d_gene: NA; CDR3aa: CASGSCQPQHF; CDR3nt: TGTGCTAGTGGTTCTTGTCAGCCCCAGCATTTT